The present TCR beta chain was sequenced within a study of CD8+CD57+ T cells in acquired aplastic anemia. For the study at large: Sorted cells (CD4+ and CD8+) yielded DNA amounts that averaged about 2.9 ug. Reads per healthy sample averaged about 10 million (CD4+) and 11 million to 13 million (CD8+). Study-wide results and limits: Between the patient and control groups, CD8+ Simpson's diversity did not differ significantly. Under 35 was the count of CD8+ CDR3 sequences that patients shared with controls.

Germline CDR1 and CDR2: SNHLY and FYNNEI. Trimming left V 1 base short and J 8 bases short, with 12 bases between. The CDR3 length is 14 residues. Profiling of TCR beta VDJ combinations and CDR3 sequences used genomic DNA as template. Using its own MiXCR run on the reads, TCRdb lists one record per CDR3 protein. The profile covers roughly 130,000 distinct CDR3 sequences, with around 48% appearing a single time and 2.5% taken by the ten largest. Concerning this clonotype: Its antigen is unknown.

Sequences were obtained from sorted CD4+, CD8+, or CD8+CD57+ T cells (not recorded which) from PBMCs. This rearrangement joins TRBV2 to TRBJ1-5; D not certain. This sequence originates from a human donor in good health, serving as a control. The CDR3 coding sequence is TGTGCCAGCAGTGAAGACCGTAGTTGGGAGCCCCAGCATTTT. This codes for CASSEDRSWEPQHF.